The clone carrying this TCR beta chain came up a few times. This beta chain is an off-target read within a library intended for alpha chains, so its frequency means little. TCRdb called the 5' RACE reads again in MiXCR, with one record for every CDR3 protein. Among 370 or so distinct CDR3 sequences listed, 25% to 30% were seen once. The CDR3 is 14 residues long. V was cut by 2 bases and J by 0 bases, with 7 bases left in between. Germline V gene sequence: CDR1 LGHDT, CDR2 YNNKEL (reference sequence). The data are from a study of spatial heterogeneity in lung cancer. Time point given: blood at routine non-recurrence follow-up after resection.

This sequence originates from a male donor with early-stage non-small cell lung cancer. The gene calls are TRBV3-1 and TRBJ2-5; D not resolved. The sample consisted of PBMCs, taken at follow-up. The CDR3 sequence is CASSQNPNQETQYF. In DNA form, the CDR3 reads TGTGCCAGCAGCCAAAACCCCAACCAAGAGACCCAGTACTTC.